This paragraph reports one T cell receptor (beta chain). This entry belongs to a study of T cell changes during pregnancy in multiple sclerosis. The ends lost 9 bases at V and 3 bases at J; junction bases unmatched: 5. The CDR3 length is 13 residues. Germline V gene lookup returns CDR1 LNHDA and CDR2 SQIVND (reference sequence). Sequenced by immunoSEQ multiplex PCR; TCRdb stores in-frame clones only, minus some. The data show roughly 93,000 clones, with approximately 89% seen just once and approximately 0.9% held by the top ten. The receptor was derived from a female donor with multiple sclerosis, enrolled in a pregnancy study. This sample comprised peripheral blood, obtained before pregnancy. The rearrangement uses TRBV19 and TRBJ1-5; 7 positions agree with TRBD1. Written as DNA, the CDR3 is TGTGCCAGCTCTAGGGGGCCCAATCAGCCCCAGCATTTT. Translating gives CASSRGPNQPQHF.